Below, one T cell receptor (beta chain) is given with its context. Its antigen is currently not known. Nothing much larger sits one base from this clone, and base qualities are not available. The data stem from a study of blood T cell repertoires in COVID-19 (dated by TCRdb to between 2020 and 2021). Regarding the research as a whole: Collaborator samples came from the United States, Italy and Spain and covered acute and convalescent phases of COVID-19. A freely available public database, intended as a resource for researchers studying the immune response to SARS-CoV-2, is where the repertoires were released. Nearly every sample came with metadata listing a de-identified subject ID, COVID-19 status, age in years and sex. The samples were drawn from the first 160 participants of the ongoing ImmuneRACE study and from 1,254 subjects provided by 6 global collaborators. HLA class I and class II types, where available, came from metadata supplied by the sample provider rather than from assay-based typing. Subjects who had been exposed to COVID-19, were actively infected with it, or had recovered from it provided the deeply sampled blood TCRbeta repertoires that made up the dataset. The material from the prospective study consisted of cDNA or gDNA derived from T cells, B-cell-depleted T cells, or PBMCs.

The investigation overall reported the following: The amount of clinical and demographic metadata varied by source and participant and was provided uncurated.

Each collaborating institution followed its own protocols to collect whole blood in K2EDTA tubes. For TCRbeta analysis, collaborator samples were shipped as frozen whole blood, as isolated PBMCs, or as DNA extracted from either sample type. TCRbeta CDR3 regions were amplified from genomic DNA using the immunoSEQ Assay, a bias-controlled multiplex PCR. The original pipeline was this. Nucleated cell counts per sample were estimated from amplification of reference gene primers within the assay. Sequence reads were collapsed and filtered to measure the absolute abundance of every unique TCRbeta CDR3 rearrangement. For each sample, productive Simpson clonality was calculated as the square root of Simpson's diversity index over productive rearrangements. The table was pulled from immuneACCESS by TCRdb, which kept in-frame rearrangements only. Such tables lose some clones; where checked, under half of the loss comes from unresolved V genes, and the rest has no known cause. From that table come the V and J calls and clone size; the DNA was used to work out D and trimming. For this sample the table gives under 65,000 clones, of which over 75% were detected only once. The biggest ten clones account for roughly 5.3% of the sample.

The TCR was taken from a man at least 80 years old in a cohort sampled during active COVID-19. The material sequenced was peripheral blood.

The nucleotides read TGTGCCAGCAGCCAAGATATCAGGGTTGGTACTGAAGCTTTCTTT. It codes for CASSQDIRVGTEAFF. The rearranged segments are TRBV14 and TRBJ1-1; the D segment could be TRBD1, given 5 matching bases. The CDR3 numbers 15 residues from cysteine through phenylalanine. The entry retains the CDR3 DNA only, 45 bases that are in frame from base 1. The germline V gene provides CDR1 SGHDN and CDR2 FVKESK. Trimming at the junction amounts to 0 bases on V and 5 bases on J, and the germline ends lie 13 bases apart.